This T cell receptor (beta chain) is from a study of blood T cell repertoires in COVID-19. J was trimmed by 7 bases and V by 4 bases; bases with no gene match: 4. The V gene's germline CDR1 is LGHNA and CDR2 YNFKEQ. The CDR3 extends over 13 amino acids. Profiled with immunoSEQ multiplex PCR; TCRdb holds only in-frame clones, not every one. The sample has about 150,000 clones; 76% are singletons. Sequencing was done on a sample of peripheral blood. The genes are TRBV4-2 and TRBJ2-1; 7 nucleotides match TRBD2. The sequence derives from a woman aged 80 or older with acute or convalescent COVID-19. In DNA, the CDR3 is TGTGCCAGCAGCCCCGGGGGAGGGAATGAGCAGTTCTTC. It codes for CASSPGGGNEQFF.